Each of the 14 T cell receptor beta chains below was sequenced from the same sample in a study of technical replicates of blood from several donors. Data came from immunoSEQ multiplex PCR; TCRdb stores just in-frame clones and leaves some out. The sample includes more than 65,000 clones, roughly 95% of them seen just once. Material for sequencing was T cells isolated from PBMCs. All receptors come from a human donor in good health.

The rearrangement links TRBV19 to TRBJ1-1, with D possibly being TRBD1 (6 bases). The CDR3 consists of 13 residues. Germline V lookup: CDR1 LNHDA, CDR2 SQIVND (reference sequence). The ends were cut back, 3 bases at V and 7 bases at J, with 12 bases in the middle. CDR3 in amino acids: CASSIQGMSEAFF. The DNA of the CDR3 is TGTGCCAGTAGTATTCAGGGGATGAGTGAAGCTTTCTTT.

The V call is TRBV21-1, the J call TRBJ2-7; TRBD2, as called in the table, went unchecked against the DNA. TRBV21-1 is a known pseudogene. CDR3 length: 15 amino acids. CDR3 in DNA: TGTGCCAGCAGCCATCCCCTAGTCCGTTCAGAAGAGCAGTACTTC. It translates to CASSHPLVRSEEQYF.

The DNA for the CDR3 is TGTGCCAGCGGGGAGACTAGCAATCAGCCCCAGCATTTT. Protein product: CASGETSNQPQHF. V and J are TRBV7-9 and TRBJ1-5; D is unresolved. Trimming shortened V by 8 bases and J by 0 bases, and 8 bases separated the two germline ends. Germline CDR1 reads SEHNR; CDR2 reads FQNEAQ (reference sequence). The CDR3 covers 13 residues.

This clone was observed once. The CDR3, as DNA: TGCGCCAGCAGCACCTTCCCAGGGGGAAGAATCTACGAGCAGTACTTC. Translated, it gives CASSTFPGGRIYEQYF. The genes are TRBV4-1 and TRBJ2-7, with 7 positions matching TRBD1. Germline CDR1 MGHRA, CDR2 YSYEKL. CDR3 length: 16 residues. V trimming: 5 bases; J trimming: 3 bases; junction bases outside the gene matches: 13.

The CDR3 here is CASSPGTAVSTDTQYF. The CDR3 DNA reads as TGTGCCAGCAGCCCCGGGACAGCCGTGAGCACAGATACGCAGTATTTT. The V and J genes are TRBV13 and TRBJ2-3, with 7 bases fitting TRBD1. With 5 bases clipped from V and 0 bases from J, the junction kept 8 bases outside the gene matches. The length of the CDR3 is 16 residues. Per germline, CDR1 PRHDT and CDR2 FYEKMQ (reference sequence).

The chain is built from TRBV5-1 and TRBJ1-2, with D hard to call. The CDR3 extends over 14 amino acids. With 0 bases removed from V and 0 bases from J, the gap between germline ends came to 6 bases. CDR1 SGHRS and CDR2 YFSETQ come from the germline V gene. The CDR3 spells CASSLEQPNYGYTF. CDR3 nucleotides: TGCGCCAGCAGCTTGGAACAGCCTAACTATGGCTACACCTTC.

V gene TRBV11-2 combines with J gene TRBJ2-1; TRBD1 matches 7 bases. Per the germline V gene, CDR1 is SGHAT and CDR2 is FQNNGV. The CDR3 loop spans 14 amino acids. After removal of 5 bases from V and 5 bases from J, the junction contained 6 bases not matched to a gene. In DNA, the CDR3 is TGTGCCAGCAGCCCATACACAGGGGACAATGAGCAGTTCTTC. It specifies CASSPYTGDNEQFF. The full variable domain, in which reference TRBV11-2 and TRBJ2-1 provide the parts outside the CDR3, is EAGVAQSPRYKIIEKRQSVAFWCNPISGHATLYWYQQILGQGPKLLIQFQNNGVVDDSQLPKDRFSAERLKGVDSTLKIQPAKLEDSAVYLCASSPYTGDNEQFFGPGTRLTVL.

The chain uses TRBV4-2 and TRBJ2-7; 7 bases fit TRBD1. The trim removed 0 bases at V and 1 base at J, leaving 18 bases unmatched. Germline V CDR1 and CDR2: LGHNA, YNFKEQ. This CDR3 spans 20 amino acids. The CDR3 coding sequence is TGTGCCAGCAGCCAAGAATCCATTACAGACTGGACAGGTCTTTCCTACGAGCAGTACTTC. The encoded protein is CASSQESITDWTGLSYEQYF.

The rearrangement joins TRBV7-9 to TRBJ1-1; D gene unclear. Per germline, CDR1 SEHNR and CDR2 FQNEAQ (reference sequence). Trimming stripped 1 base from V and 1 base from J, with 10 bases between. The CDR3 is 15 residues long. The CDR3 region is CASSLVPTGNTEAFF. The CDR3 coding sequence is TGTGCCAGCAGCTTAGTCCCCACCGGGAACACTGAAGCTTTCTTT.

The CDR3 reads CASSTGTGNTGELFF. The CDR3 region has the DNA TGTGCCAGCAGTACCGGGACAGGGAACACCGGGGAGCTGTTTTTT. V and J are TRBV7-2 and TRBJ2-2; 8 positions match TRBD1. With 6 bases clipped from V and 1 base from J, the junction kept 4 bases outside the gene matches. The CDR3 spans 15 residues. Looked up from germline, CDR1 is SGHTA and CDR2 is FQGNSA.

The chain employs TRBV27 and TRBJ2-1, with 15 bases identical to TRBD2. The CDR3 has 19 residues. The J segment lost 0 bases and the V segment lost 7 bases, leaving 10 bases of the junction unmatched. CDR1 is MNHEY, CDR2 SMNVEV, per germline (reference sequence). DNA for the CDR3: TGTGCCAGCACAACCGGGACTAGCGGGAGGAGACCCTCCTACAATGAGCAGTTCTTC. Amino acid sequence: CASTTGTSGRRPSYNEQFF.

The J gene is TRBJ1-5, the V gene TRBV6-1; D not certain. CDR3 size: 14 residues. The germline V and J ends were trimmed by 1 base and 4 bases, with 8 bases remaining between them. CDR1 and CDR2 from the germline V gene are MNHNS and SASEGT. DNA of the CDR3: TGTGCCAGCAGTGAAGTCACGAGTAATCAGCCCCAGCATTTT. Translation: CASSEVTSNQPQHF.

The rearrangement uses TRBV30 and TRBJ1-1, with TRBD1 matching 10 bases. The CDR3 runs 12 residues. V was pared by 5 bases and J by 5 bases, with 2 bases of the junction left unmatched. Germline V CDR1 and CDR2: GTSNPN, SVGIG (reference sequence). Here the CDR3 reads CAWGQGETEAFF. The CDR3 coding sequence is TGTGCCTGGGGACAGGGGGAAACTGAAGCTTTCTTT.

V is TRBV5-1 and J is TRBJ2-7; weak D call: TRBD2 (6 bases). The CDR3 is 15 residues long. The ends were cut back, 1 base at V and 5 bases at J, with 16 bases in the middle. CDR1 and CDR2 (germline): SGHRS, YFSETQ. CDR3 residues: CASSLHSRLDDEQYF. CDR3 in DNA: TGCGCCAGCAGCTTGCACTCCCGACTAGATGACGAGCAGTACTTC.